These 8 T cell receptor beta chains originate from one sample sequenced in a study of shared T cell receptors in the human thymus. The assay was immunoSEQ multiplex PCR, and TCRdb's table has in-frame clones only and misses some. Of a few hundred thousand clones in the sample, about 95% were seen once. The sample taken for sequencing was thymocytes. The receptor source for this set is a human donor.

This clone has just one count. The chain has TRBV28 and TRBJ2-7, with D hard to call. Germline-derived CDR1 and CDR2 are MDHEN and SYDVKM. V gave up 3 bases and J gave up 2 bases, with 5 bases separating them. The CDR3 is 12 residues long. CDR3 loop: CASSFATYEQYF. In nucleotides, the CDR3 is TGTGCCAGCAGTTTTGCCACCTACGAGCAGTACTTC. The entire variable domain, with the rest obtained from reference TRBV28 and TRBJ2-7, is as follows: DVKVTQSSRYLVKRTGEKVFLECVQDMDHENMFWYRQDPGLGLRLIYFSYDVKMKEKGDIPEGYSVSREKKERFSLILESASTNQTSMYLCASSFATYEQYFGPGTRLTVT.

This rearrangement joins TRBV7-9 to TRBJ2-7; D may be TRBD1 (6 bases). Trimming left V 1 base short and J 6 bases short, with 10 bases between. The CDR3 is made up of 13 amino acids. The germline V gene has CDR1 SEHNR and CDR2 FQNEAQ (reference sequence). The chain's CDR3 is CASSLGGGGEQYF. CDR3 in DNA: TGTGCCAGCAGCTTAGGAGGGGGTGGCGAGCAGTACTTC.

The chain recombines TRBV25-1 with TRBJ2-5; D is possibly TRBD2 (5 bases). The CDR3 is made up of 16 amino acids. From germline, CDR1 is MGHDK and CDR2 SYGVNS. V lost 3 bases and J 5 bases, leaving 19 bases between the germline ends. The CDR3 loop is CASSDEAAQAEETQYF. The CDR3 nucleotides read TGTGCCAGCAGTGATGAAGCGGCCCAGGCAGAGGAGACCCAGTACTTC.

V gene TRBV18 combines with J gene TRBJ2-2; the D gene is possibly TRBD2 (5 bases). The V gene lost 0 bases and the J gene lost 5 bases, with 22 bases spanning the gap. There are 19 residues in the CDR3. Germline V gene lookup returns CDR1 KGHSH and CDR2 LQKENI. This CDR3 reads CASSPPRVLRAIGTGELFF. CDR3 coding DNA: TGTGCCAGCTCACCACCAAGGGTTTTGAGGGCAATCGGGACCGGGGAGCTGTTTTTT.

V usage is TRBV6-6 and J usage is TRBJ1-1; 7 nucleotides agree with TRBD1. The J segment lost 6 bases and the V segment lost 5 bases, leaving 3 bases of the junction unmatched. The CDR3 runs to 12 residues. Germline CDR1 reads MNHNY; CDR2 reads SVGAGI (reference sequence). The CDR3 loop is CASSVRGAEAFF. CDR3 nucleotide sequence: TGTGCCAGCAGTGTCAGGGGGGCTGAAGCTTTCTTT.

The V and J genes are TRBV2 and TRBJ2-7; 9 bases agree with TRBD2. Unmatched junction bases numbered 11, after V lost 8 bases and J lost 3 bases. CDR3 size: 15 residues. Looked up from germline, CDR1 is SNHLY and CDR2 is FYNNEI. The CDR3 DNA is TGTGCCAGCGTCTCAGGAGCGGGAGGTCGCTACGAGCAGTACTTC. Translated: CASVSGAGGRYEQYF.

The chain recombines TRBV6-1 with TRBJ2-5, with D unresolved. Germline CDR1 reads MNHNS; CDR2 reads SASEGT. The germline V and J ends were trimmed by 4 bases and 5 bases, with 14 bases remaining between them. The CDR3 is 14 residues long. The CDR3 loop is CASSARTEQETQYF. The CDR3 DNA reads TGTGCCAGCAGTGCCCGGACGGAACAGGAGACCCAGTACTTC.

The CDR3: CASSPTIADRAYEQYF. CDR3 coding DNA: TGTGCCAGCAGTCCTACCATCGCCGACAGGGCCTACGAGCAGTACTTC. The chain carries TRBV27 and TRBJ2-7, with 7 bases aligning to TRBD1. Trimming at V came to 5 bases and at J to 2 bases, leaving 12 bases not matched to a gene. This CDR3 region has 16 residues. Germline V gives CDR1 MNHEY, CDR2 SMNVEV (reference sequence).